The T cell receptor (beta chain) under discussion was sequenced for a study of T cells after yellow fever vaccination. Comments on this clonotype: What it binds is unknown.

MiXCR was run by TCRdb on the 5' RACE reads, yielding one entry per CDR3 protein. The table records about 320,000 distinct CDR3 sequences, roughly a tenth of them present only once. The CDR3 has 13 residues. Germline loops: CDR1 SGHNT, CDR2 YYREEE (reference sequence). Trimming removed 4 bases from V and 4 bases from J; junction bases left unmatched: 4. The study's findings and limits: Peak timing came faster in the weaker secondary response, day 5 versus 15. Contaminating bulk clonotypes could be abundant in FACS-sorted repertoires. The CD4 and CD8 compartments had a small share of their clonotypes in common.

Sample: CD4+ T cells sorted from PBMCs, taken 45 days after the yellow fever booster vaccination. This clonotype was sampled from a man between 18 and 29 years old who received the YFV17D yellow fever vaccine. The chain has TRBV5-4 and TRBJ1-2; 7 bases agree with TRBD1. The CDR3 region has the DNA TGTGCCAGCAGCGGACAGGACCTCTATGGCTACACCTTC. Encoded protein: CASSGQDLYGYTF.